The 18 T cell receptor beta chains below were found in one sample sequenced in a study of monozygotic twins with inflammatory bowel disease. Reanalyzing the 5' RACE reads, TCRdb keeps one entry per CDR3 protein, without DNA. Reported are over 200,000 distinct CDR3 sequences; the ten largest clones contain around 1.5%. The sequencing input was blood. The origin of the receptors is a human donor with ulcerative colitis or Crohn's disease, or a healthy co-twin of an affected twin (not recorded which).

The rearrangement uses TRBV7-2 and TRBJ1-2; no DNA is available, so the TRBD1 call from TCRdb remains unchecked. CDR3 length equals 16 residues. In germline, CDR1 is SGHTA, CDR2 FQGNSA. The CDR3 reads CASSLEGQRANYGYTF.

J is TRBJ1-2 and V is TRBV29-1. Germline values: CDR1 SQVTM, CDR2 ANQGSEA. CDR3 length: 13 amino acids. CDR3 amino acids: CSVPRPETYGYTF.

V is TRBV19 and J is TRBJ2-2. Germline V gene data show CDR1 as LNHDA and CDR2 as SQIVND (reference sequence). This CDR3 region has 13 residues. The CDR3 protein is CASSVAGTGELFF.

The genes are TRBV5-1 and TRBJ2-1; the D call from TCRdb, TRBD1, cannot be confirmed without DNA. This CDR3 contains 16 residues. Germline V lookup: CDR1 SGHRS, CDR2 YFSETQ. CDR3 in amino acids: CASSSGQGNSYNEQFF.

The chain combines TRBV12-3 or TRBV12-4 with TRBJ2-7; TCRdb's D call, TRBD1, is unchecked because there is no DNA. The CDR3 is 14 amino acids. The CDR3 here is CASSPPDREDEQYF.

The chain uses TRBV12-3 or TRBV12-4 and TRBJ1-6. The CDR3 is 15 residues long. The CDR3 protein is CASSLMGGGNSPLHF.

The chain is built from TRBV6-6 and TRBJ2-3; TCRdb names TRBD1, which stays unverified in the absence of DNA. This CDR3 has 14 residues. Germline-derived CDR1 and CDR2 are MNHNY and SVGAGI (reference sequence). CDR3 sequence: CASLAFPGTDTQYF.

The rearrangement uses TRBV11-2 and TRBJ1-6. The CDR3 length is 13 residues. Per germline, CDR1 SGHAT and CDR2 FQNNGV. The CDR3: CASSPDRISPLHF. Supplemented by reference TRBV11-2 and TRBJ1-6, the full variable domain reads EAGVAQSPRYKIIEKRQSVAFWCNPISGHATLYWYQQILGQGPKLLIQFQNNGVVDDSQLPKDRFSAERLKGVDSTLKIQPAKLEDSAVYLCASSPDRISPLHFGNGTRLTVT.

The V call is TRBV5-4, the J call TRBJ1-2; as DNA is missing, the TRBD1 call by TCRdb cannot be tested. Germline V gives CDR1 SGHNT, CDR2 YYREEE (reference sequence). The CDR3 runs 16 residues. The CDR3 spells CASTHQIQQGREGYTF.

The chain recombines TRBV29-1 with TRBJ2-1. The CDR3 extends over 14 amino acids. Per germline, CDR1 SQVTM and CDR2 ANQGSEA. This CDR3 is CSGTAFPFGDEQFF.

The CDR3 reads CAISQAGTDTGELFF. The chain uses TRBV10-3 and TRBJ2-2; lacking DNA, the TRBD1 call made by TCRdb goes unchecked. The CDR3 length is 15 residues. The germline CDR1 and CDR2 sequences are ENHRY and SYGVKD.

The chain couples TRBV6-1 to TRBJ2-3; the TCRdb D gene call, TRBD2, has no DNA to confirm it. CDR1 MNHNS and CDR2 SASEGT come from the germline V gene. This CDR3 is built from 15 residues. The CDR3 sequence: CASSRDSGGPDTQYF.

The gene calls are TRBV6-5 and TRBJ1-1; without DNA, the TCRdb call of TRBD1 cannot be checked. The germline gives CDR1 MNHEY, CDR2 SVGAGI. The CDR3 totals 15 residues. The CDR3: CASSYNGGFNTEAFF.

This sequence joins TRBV14 and TRBJ1-2; checking the TCRdb D call of TRBD1 is not possible without DNA. The V gene's germline CDR1 is SGHDN and CDR2 FVKESK. The CDR3 is made up of 16 amino acids. CDR3 sequence: CASSQSYAGNCCGYTF. Full variable domain (missing parts from reference TRBV14 and TRBJ1-2): EAGVTQFPSHSVIEKGQTVTLRCDPISGHDNLYWYRRVMGKEIKFLLHFVKESKQDESGMPNNRFLAERTGGTYSTLKVQPAELEDSGVYFCASSQSYAGNCCGYTFGSGTRLTVV.

The CDR3 reads CASSRAGGVETQYF. The V and J genes are TRBV6-1 and TRBJ2-5; TCRdb's D call of TRBD1 is untestable without DNA. Germline values: CDR1 MNHNS, CDR2 SASEGT. The CDR3 loop spans 14 amino acids.

This chain connects TRBV5-1 to TRBJ1-1. Germline V gene sequence: CDR1 SGHRS, CDR2 YFSETQ. The CDR3 consists of 16 residues. The CDR3 is CASSLGDGGVRTEAFF.

The CDR3 reads CATRAGTANTGELFF. The rearrangement uses TRBV6-1 and TRBJ2-2; as DNA is missing, the TRBD1 call by TCRdb cannot be tested. Germline-derived CDR1 and CDR2 are MNHNS and SASEGT. The CDR3 length is 15 residues.

This sequence joins TRBV27 and TRBJ1-2. The CDR3 is 15 amino acids. Germline V lookup: CDR1 MNHEY, CDR2 SMNVEV (reference sequence). Here the CDR3 reads CASSFSVSENYGYTF.